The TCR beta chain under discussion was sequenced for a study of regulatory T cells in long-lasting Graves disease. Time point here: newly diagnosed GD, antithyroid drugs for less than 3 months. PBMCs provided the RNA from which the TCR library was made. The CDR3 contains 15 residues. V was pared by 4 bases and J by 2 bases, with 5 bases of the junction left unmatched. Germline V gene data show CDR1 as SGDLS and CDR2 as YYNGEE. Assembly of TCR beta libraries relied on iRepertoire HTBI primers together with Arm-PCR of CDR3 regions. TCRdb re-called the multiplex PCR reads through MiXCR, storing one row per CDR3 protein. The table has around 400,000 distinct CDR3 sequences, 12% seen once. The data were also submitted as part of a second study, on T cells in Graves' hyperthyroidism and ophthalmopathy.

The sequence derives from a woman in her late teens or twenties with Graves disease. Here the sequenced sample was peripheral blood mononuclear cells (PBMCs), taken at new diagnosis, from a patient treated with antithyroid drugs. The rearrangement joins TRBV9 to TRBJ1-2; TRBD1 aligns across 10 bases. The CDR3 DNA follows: TGTGCCAGCAGCTCCCGGACAGGGGGGAACTATGGCTACACCTTC. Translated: CASSSRTGGNYGYTF.